This TCR beta chain was profiled in a study of blood T cells in healthy people across ages. General study findings and limits: Age brought a roughly linear fall in TCR beta diversity measured per million T cells. Donors of long life had a larger count of naive CD4+ cells and greater diversity than aged donors.

The authors ran a second PCR of 7 to 11 cycles using a sample-barcoded 5' primer and a J-beta primer mix. TCRdb re-analysed the 5' RACE reads in MiXCR, keeping a single row per CDR3 protein. The repertoire has some 690,000 distinct CDR3 sequences, 20% to 25% of them found once; the top ten carry roughly 22%. The total RNA that was extracted per sample amounted to at least 5 micrograms. With regard to this clonotype: The antigen remains undetermined.

CDR1 SQVTM and CDR2 ANQGSEA come from the germline V gene. V lost 4 bases and J lost 5, with 14 bases in between. The CDR3 is made up of 13 amino acids. Sequenced input: blood. This sequence was found in a man in his sixties or seventies in good health. This chain uses TRBV29-1 with TRBJ2-5; no clear D gene. DNA for the CDR3: TGCAGCGTTGCTCGAAACGAAGCGGAGACCCAGTACTTC. This gives the protein CSVARNEAETQYF.